The rows below give T cell receptor beta chains drawn from one sample of a study of blood T cells in healthy people across ages. TCRdb recomputed calls from the 5' RACE reads with MiXCR, one row per CDR3 protein. The table shows some 1.4 million distinct CDR3 sequences, with around 42% occurring only once. Source material: blood. All receptors derive from a woman aged 18 to 35 in good health. Both conserved end residues are part of each CDR3. A D gene is named only where the DNA matches it firmly. Size tells how often a clone was seen (once, few, many) or the class of an expanded clone, and some rows leave it out.

CDR3 protein | CDR3 DNA | D gene | V gene | clone size | J gene
CASSVPGTRTDTQYF | TGTGCCAGCAGTGTACCGGGCACCCGCACAGATACGCAGTATTTT | . | TRBV25-1 | . | TRBJ2-3
CASSQGKGANTDTQYF | TGCGCCAGCAGCCAAGGGAAGGGAGCCAACACAGATACGCAGTATTTT | . | TRBV4-1 | . | TRBJ2-3
CAISVGGEQYF | TGTGCCATCAGTGTGGGGGGTGAGCAGTACTTC | . | TRBV10-3 | . | TRBJ2-7
CASSLKLRGDEQFF | TGTGCCAGCAGTTTAAAACTTCGAGGGGATGAGCAGTTCTTC | . | TRBV12-3/TRBV12-4 | . | TRBJ2-1
CASSISKRETQYF | TGTGCCAGCAGTATCTCGAAACGAGAGACCCAGTACTTC | . | TRBV12-3/TRBV12-4 | few | TRBJ2-5
CASSSGLLEETQYF | TGTGCCAGCAGCTCGGGACTACTGGAAGAGACCCAGTACTTC | TRBD2 | TRBV3-1 | once | TRBJ2-5
CASSLRQGNYGYTF | TGTGCCAGCAGTTTACGGCAGGGAAACTATGGCTACACCTTC | . | TRBV27 | few | TRBJ1-2
CASSPLEPRGKNGYTF | TGTGCCAGCAGTCCCCTGGAACCTAGGGGCAAGAACGGCTACACCTTC | . | TRBV6-5 | . | TRBJ1-2
CASSLPYQGAEQYF | TGTGCCAGCAGCTTGCCCTACCAAGGGGCCGAGCAGTACTTC | . | TRBV7-9 | . | TRBJ2-7
CASSSTVWTYNSPLHF | TGTGCCAGCAGTTCAACGGTTTGGACTTATAATTCACCCCTCCACTTT | . | TRBV6-5 | . | TRBJ1-6
CASTDRTGRVYTF | TGTGCCAGCACCGATCGGACAGGGCGAGTGTACACCTTC | TRBD1 | TRBV28 | . | TRBJ1-2
CASSPAEETQYF | TGTGCCAGCAGCCCGGCGGAAGAGACCCAGTACTTC | . | TRBV7-8 | few | TRBJ2-5
CAISEHTRTVEYGYTF | TGTGCCATCAGTGAGCACACGAGGACAGTCGAGTATGGCTACACCTTC | . | TRBV10-3 | . | TRBJ1-2
CASSYLALNEQFF | TGTGCCAGCAGTTATCTAGCTCTCAATGAGCAGTTCTTC | . | TRBV7-2 | . | TRBJ2-1
CASSPDGDGGYTF | TGTGCCAGCAGCCCGGACGGAGATGGGGGCTACACCTTC | . | TRBV7-9 | . | TRBJ1-2
CASSQLRGKEAFF | TGTGCCAGCAGCCAACTTAGAGGCAAGGAAGCTTTCTTT | . | TRBV3-1 | . | TRBJ1-1
CASSLEVTSGRAKNIQYF | TGCGCCAGCAGCTTGGAGGTGACTAGCGGGAGGGCCAAAAACATTCAGTACTTC | TRBD2 | TRBV5-1 | . | TRBJ2-4
CGGAGGTYEQYF | TGCGGAGGAGCCGGGGGCACCTACGAGCAGTACTTC | . | TRBV20-1 | few | TRBJ2-7
CSARPGRVGAYNEQFF | TGCAGTGCTAGACCCGGACGCGTAGGAGCCTACAATGAGCAGTTCTTC | . | TRBV20-1 | . | TRBJ2-1
CSARPPGRVDYEQYF | TGCAGTGCTAGACCTCCGGGACGGGTGGACTACGAGCAGTACTTC | . | TRBV20-1 | . | TRBJ2-7
CASSQDVAGGYYGYTF | TGTGCCAGCAGCCAAGATGTGGCAGGGGGCTACTATGGCTACACCTTC | TRBD1 | TRBV4-2 | . | TRBJ1-2
CASSHPPRGLDYGYTF | TGTGCCAGCAGCCACCCCCCCAGGGGGCTCGACTATGGCTACACCTTC | TRBD1 | TRBV16 | . | TRBJ1-2
CASSRLVQYEQYF | TGTGCCAGCAGCAGACTAGTTCAATACGAGCAGTACTTC | . | TRBV6-1 | . | TRBJ2-7
CASSSGLAGATGELFF | TGTGCCAGCAGCTCCGGACTAGCGGGAGCCACCGGGGAGCTGTTTTTT | TRBD2 | TRBV13 | . | TRBJ2-2
CASSHPSGGGTDTQYF | TGTGCCAGCAGCCACCCTAGCGGGGGGGGGACAGATACGCAGTATTTT | TRBD2 | TRBV9 | few | TRBJ2-3
CASSYLLNNEQFF | TGTGCCAGCAGCTACCTACTTAACAATGAGCAGTTCTTC | . | TRBV9 | . | TRBJ2-1
CATSRDSNYEQYF | TGTGCCACAAGCCGGGACAGCAACTACGAGCAGTACTTC | TRBD1 | TRBV15 | . | TRBJ2-7
CSAPPGQGAVTEAFF | TGCAGTGCACCGCCCGGACAGGGGGCGGTCACTGAAGCTTTCTTT | TRBD1 | TRBV20-1 | few | TRBJ1-1
CASSFGQGTMNTEAFF | TGTGCCAGCAGTTTCGGACAGGGTACTATGAACACTGAAGCTTTCTTT | TRBD1 | TRBV27 | . | TRBJ1-1
CASSQDGQGIFLDTQYF | TGTGCCAGCAGCCAAGATGGACAGGGGATCTTTTTGGATACGCAGTATTTT | TRBD1 | TRBV7-9 | . | TRBJ2-3
CASSSHRGGVTNEKLFF | TGTGCCAGCAGTTCACACAGGGGGGGAGTAACTAATGAAAAACTGTTTTTT | TRBD1 | TRBV12-3/TRBV12-4 | few | TRBJ1-4
CASSQEAGATDTQYF | TGCGCCAGCAGCCAAGAGGCAGGGGCGACAGATACGCAGTATTTT | . | TRBV4-1 | . | TRBJ2-3
CASSDQGSYNEQFF | TGTGCCAGCAGTGATCAGGGCTCCTACAATGAGCAGTTCTTC | . | TRBV2 | few | TRBJ2-1
CASSRDFSGANVLTF | TGTGCCAGCAGTCGCGATTTCTCTGGGGCCAACGTCCTGACTTTC | . | TRBV6-5 | . | TRBJ2-6
CATSRGKAILDTGELFF | TGTGCCACCAGCAGAGGGAAGGCGATACTAGACACCGGGGAGCTGTTTTTT | . | TRBV15 | . | TRBJ2-2
CASRNVWRGALNEQFF | TGTGCCAGCAGAAACGTTTGGCGGGGGGCCTTGAATGAGCAGTTCTTC | TRBD2 | TRBV6-6 | . | TRBJ2-1
CASSQDGPSGTTDTQYF | TGCGCCAGCAGCCAAGATGGGCCTAGCGGGACAACAGATACGCAGTATTTT | TRBD2 | TRBV4-1 | few | TRBJ2-3
CSARWGLSISYNEQYF | TGCAGTGCTAGGTGGGGCCTTAGCATCTCCTACAATGAGCAGTACTTC | . | TRBV20-1 | . | TRBJ2-7
CASRAPASGGLQYF | TGTGCCAGCAGAGCCCCGGCTAGCGGGGGCCTACAGTATTTT | TRBD2 | TRBV2 | few | TRBJ2-3
CAISDGKQETQYF | TGTGCCATCAGTGATGGGAAACAAGAGACCCAGTACTTC | . | TRBV10-3 | . | TRBJ2-5
CSARDSIDEQYF | TGCAGTGCTAGAGATTCCATCGACGAGCAGTACTTC | . | TRBV20-1 | few | TRBJ2-7
CATSDPRGYQETRYF | TGTGCCACCAGTGATCCCAGGGGGTACCAAGAGACCCGGTACTTC | TRBD1 | TRBV24-1 | . | TRBJ2-5
CASSPDQVRRKETQYF | TGTGCCAGCAGCCCAGACCAGGTTCGCCGAAAAGAGACCCAGTACTTC | . | TRBV7-8 | . | TRBJ2-5
CASSVRGQGYEQYF | TGTGCCAGCAGCGTTCGAGGACAGGGGTACGAGCAGTACTTC | TRBD1 | TRBV9 | . | TRBJ2-7
CASNWLDFEAFF | TGCGCCAGCAATTGGTTAGACTTTGAAGCTTTCTTT | . | TRBV5-1 | once | TRBJ1-1
CAWKLSGGRDTQYF | TGTGCCTGGAAACTTAGCGGGGGAAGAGATACGCAGTATTTT | TRBD2 | TRBV30 | . | TRBJ2-3
CAILQGQGEVAGELFF | TGTGCCATCCTCCAGGGACAGGGGGAGGTTGCCGGGGAGCTGTTTTTT | TRBD1 | TRBV10-3 | . | TRBJ2-2
CASSRTAGYEQYF | TGTGCCAGCAGCCGGACAGCCGGATACGAGCAGTACTTC | . | TRBV14 | few | TRBJ2-7
CASSLTPEAFF | TGTGCCAGCAGTTTAACCCCTGAAGCTTTCTTT | . | TRBV28 | . | TRBJ1-1
CASSSINRTGYSNQPQHF | TGTGCCAGCAGTTCTATCAACCGGACAGGATATAGCAATCAGCCCCAGCATTTT | TRBD1 | TRBV28 | . | TRBJ1-5
CASSQEGVPGGNQPQHF | TGCGCCAGCAGCCAAGAGGGTGTCCCCGGCGGCAATCAGCCCCAGCATTTT | . | TRBV4-1 | . | TRBJ1-5
CSATTGDSGNTIYF | TGCAGCGCTACGACAGGGGATTCTGGAAACACCATATATTTT | TRBD1 | TRBV29-1 | . | TRBJ1-3
CASSLGGQDTYEQYF | TGCGCCAGCAGCTTGGGGGGACAGGATACCTACGAGCAGTACTTC | TRBD1 | TRBV5-1 | . | TRBJ2-7